The source of this T cell receptor (beta chain) is a study of response to subunit inactivated influenza vaccine. At least ten counts were recorded for this clonotype. Its matching antigen is unknown. TCRdb recomputed calls from the RT-PCR reads with MiXCR, one row per CDR3 protein. Of 150,000 to 200,000 distinct CDR3 sequences in the sample, approximately 11% were seen once. Per the germline V gene, CDR1 is SGHAT and CDR2 is FQNNGV. Trimming removed 6 bases from V and 7 bases from J; junction bases left unmatched: 11. This CDR3 is built from 15 residues. Points from the study as a whole: That few new T cells are recruited by each seasonal influenza vaccination was the authors' suggestion.

Specimen: non-naive T cells sorted from PBMCs, collected 40 to 50 days after vaccination. This sequence joins TRBV11-2 and TRBJ2-1; TRBD2 aligns across 8 bases. This TCR came from a man aged 50 to 60 who received an inactivated influenza vaccine. CDR3 in amino acids: CASRKPGGRGNEQFF. In DNA form, the CDR3 reads TGTGCCAGCAGGAAGCCGGGGGGGCGAGGAAATGAGCAGTTCTTC.